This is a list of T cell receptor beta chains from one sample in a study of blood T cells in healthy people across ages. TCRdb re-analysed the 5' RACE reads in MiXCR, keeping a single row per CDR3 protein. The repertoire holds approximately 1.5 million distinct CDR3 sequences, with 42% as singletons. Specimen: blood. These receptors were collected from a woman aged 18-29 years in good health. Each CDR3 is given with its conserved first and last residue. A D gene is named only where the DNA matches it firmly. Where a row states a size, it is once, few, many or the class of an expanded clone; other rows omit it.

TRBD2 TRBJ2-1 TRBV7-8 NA CASSFTLADYNEQFF TGTGCCAGCAGCTTTACACTAGCGGACTACAATGAGCAGTTCTTC
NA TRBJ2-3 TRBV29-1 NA CSAQIGPGGDTQYF TGCAGCGCCCAGATCGGCCCCGGGGGAGATACGCAGTATTTT
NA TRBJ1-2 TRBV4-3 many CASSLKTNYGYTF TGCGCCAGCAGCCTTAAGACTAACTATGGCTACACCTTC
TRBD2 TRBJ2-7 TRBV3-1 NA CASQRGSSYEQYF TGTGCCAGCCAGCGGGGGAGCTCCTACGAGCAGTACTTC
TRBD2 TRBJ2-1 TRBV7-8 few CAGSQREGLSNEQFF TGTGCCGGCAGCCAACGGGAGGGCCTTTCAAATGAGCAGTTCTTC
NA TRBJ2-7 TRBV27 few CASSDGTLSYEQYF TGTGCCAGCAGTGACGGGACCCTTTCCTACGAGCAGTACTTC
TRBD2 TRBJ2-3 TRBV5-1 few CASSLGTRASSTDTQYF TGCGCCAGCAGCTTGGGGACTAGAGCCTCTAGCACAGATACGCAGTATTTT
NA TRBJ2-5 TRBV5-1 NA CASSVQGRETQDF TGCGCCAGCAGCGTACAAGGGCGAGAGACCCAGGACTTC
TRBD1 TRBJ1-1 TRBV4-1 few CASSQGTGETMNTEAFF TGCGCCAGCAGCCAAGGGACAGGTGAAACAATGAACACTGAAGCTTTCTTT
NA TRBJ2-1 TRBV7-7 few CASATVGSNEQFF TGTGCTAGCGCTACTGTGGGATCGAATGAGCAGTTCTTC
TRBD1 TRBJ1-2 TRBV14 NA CASSPDRVRGGYTF TGTGCCAGCAGCCCGGACAGGGTTCGGGGCGGCTACACCTTC
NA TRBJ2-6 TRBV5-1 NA CASSFRGPNSGANVLTF TGCGCCAGCAGCTTCCGCGGGCCCAACTCTGGGGCCAACGTCCTGACTTTC
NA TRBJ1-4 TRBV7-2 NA CASSPGRGATNEKLFF TGTGCCAGCAGCCCTGGACGCGGCGCAACTAATGAAAAACTGTTTTTT
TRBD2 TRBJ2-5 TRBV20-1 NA CSATRTSGQETQYF TGCAGTGCTACCCGGACTAGTGGCCAAGAGACCCAGTACTTC
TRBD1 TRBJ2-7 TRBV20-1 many CSARDPGQGSYEQYF TGCAGTGCTAGAGATCCGGGACAGGGCTCCTACGAGCAGTACTTC
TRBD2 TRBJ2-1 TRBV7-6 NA CASTATLAGGVNEQFF TGTGCCAGCACCGCCACCTTGGCGGGAGGTGTTAATGAGCAGTTCTTC
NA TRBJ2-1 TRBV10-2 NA CASSDLEGGLYNEQFF TGCGCCAGCAGTGACCTGGAAGGGGGACTCTACAATGAGCAGTTCTTC
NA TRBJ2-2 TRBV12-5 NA CASGSTSRDTTNTGELFF TGTGCTAGTGGGTCGACATCCAGGGACACCACGAACACCGGGGAGCTGTTTTTT
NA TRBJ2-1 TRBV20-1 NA CSARDQSRINEQFF TGCAGTGCTAGAGATCAATCCAGAATAAATGAGCAGTTCTTC
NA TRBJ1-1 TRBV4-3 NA CASRHQGNTEAFF TGCGCCAGCAGACACCAGGGGAACACTGAAGCTTTCTTT
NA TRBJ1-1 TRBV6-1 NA CASSERQFPTEAFF TGTGCCAGCAGTGAACGGCAATTCCCCACTGAAGCTTTCTTT
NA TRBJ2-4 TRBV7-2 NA CASSLRPGTPQDIQYF TGTGCCAGCAGCTTAAGGCCCGGGACTCCCCAAGACATTCAGTACTTC
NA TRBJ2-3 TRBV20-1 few CSAWKTGSTDTQYF TGCAGTGCATGGAAGACTGGAAGCACAGATACGCAGTATTTT
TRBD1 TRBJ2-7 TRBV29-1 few CSVTSRQGYEQYF TGCAGCGTTACCTCGAGACAGGGGTACGAGCAGTACTTC
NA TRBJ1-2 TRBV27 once CASSLGWGAGYGYTF TGTGCCAGCAGTTTGGGATGGGGGGCGGGCTATGGCTACACCTTC
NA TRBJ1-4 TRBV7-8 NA CASSPSTNEKLFF TGTGCCAGCAGCCCTTCGACTAATGAAAAACTGTTTTTT
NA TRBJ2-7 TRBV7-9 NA CASSLPGQEAYEQYF TGTGCCAGCAGCTTACCGGGGCAGGAAGCCTACGAGCAGTACTTC